The 2 T cell receptor beta chains below come from one sample, sequenced in a study of control samples from healthy donors and cancer patients. The repertoire was sequenced with immunoSEQ multiplex PCR; TCRdb's copy has only in-frame clones and lacks some. Of roughly 120,000 clones listed, roughly 91% were seen once; the top ten hold approximately 18%. Sequences were obtained from blood. The origin of the receptors is a woman aged 50 to 60 in good health.

This clone was found once. V and J are TRBV30 and TRBJ1-1; unclear D gene. Germline lookup yields CDR1 GTSNPN and CDR2 SVGIG (reference sequence). The CDR3 has 13 amino acids. Trimming took off 2 bases at V and 0 bases at J, with 7 bases between the two ends. CDR3 residues: CAWSSLLNTEAFF. The CDR3 nucleotides are TGTGCCTGGAGTTCGCTTTTGAACACTGAAGCTTTCTTT.

The chain's CDR3 is CARILLNEQFF. The CDR3 DNA is TGTGCCCGAATCCTCCTCAATGAGCAGTTCTTC. V and J are TRBV30 and TRBJ2-1, with D uncertain. Between the trimmed V and J ends, which lost 8 bases and 6 bases, there was a span of 11 bases. Germline CDR1 is GTSNPN and CDR2 is SVGIG (reference sequence). The CDR3 runs 11 residues. The variable domain in full, with the rest retrieved from reference TRBV30 and TRBJ2-1, is SQTIHQWPATLVQPVGSPLSLECTVEGTSNPNLYWYRQAAGRGLQLLFYSVGIGQISSEVPQNLSASRPQDRQFILSSKKLLLSDSGFYLCARILLNEQFFGPGTRLTVL.